Listed below are T cell receptor beta chains from one sample, sequenced in a study of T-cell memory formation after mild COVID-19. TCRdb itself ran the 5' RACE reads through MiXCR, one entry per CDR3 protein. Of fewer than 550,000 distinct CDR3 sequences listed, roughly 20% are singletons. The specimen was PBMCs or a T cell subset sorted from them (not recorded which). These receptor sequences come from an adult woman who had mild COVID-19 (a few samples of this study predate the infection). Cell type and time point are not known. Each CDR3 is given with its conserved first and last residue. D genes are given only for firm matches. A row's size may be missing; if present it is once, few, many or a size class.

v_gene: TRBV7-2
d_gene: NA
j_gene: TRBJ1-1
abundance: NA
CDR3nt: TGTGCCAGCAGCTTCATGACGGGGAACCTCGGAGCTTTCTTT
CDR3aa: CASSFMTGNLGAFF

v_gene: TRBV7-9
d_gene: NA
j_gene: TRBJ2-1
abundance: NA
CDR3nt: TGTGCCAGCAGCCCTCGCGACGATCCTTACAATGAGCAGTTCTTC
CDR3aa: CASSPRDDPYNEQFF

v_gene: TRBV5-1
d_gene: NA
j_gene: TRBJ2-5
abundance: NA
CDR3nt: TGCGCCAGCAGCTTGTGGGTCGGGGAGACCCAGTACTTC
CDR3aa: CASSLWVGETQYF

v_gene: TRBV3-1
d_gene: NA
j_gene: TRBJ2-7
abundance: few
CDR3nt: TGTGCCAGCCAGCCAAGAAAGGGGACGGCAACTCACGAGCAGTACTTC
CDR3aa: CASQPRKGTATHEQYF

v_gene: TRBV7-8
d_gene: NA
j_gene: TRBJ2-2
abundance: NA
CDR3nt: TGTGCCAGCAGCTTCCGTACAGGGAAATTATCCGGGGAGCTGTTTTTT
CDR3aa: CASSFRTGKLSGELFF

v_gene: TRBV20-1
d_gene: NA
j_gene: TRBJ2-7
abundance: few
CDR3nt: TGCAGTGCTAGAGATTTGCAGGGCAGTTCCTACGAGCAGTACTTC
CDR3aa: CSARDLQGSSYEQYF

v_gene: TRBV12-3/TRBV12-4
d_gene: TRBD1
j_gene: TRBJ1-2
abundance: NA
CDR3nt: TGTGCCAGCAGTTTACCCGACAGGGTAGATGGCTACACCTTC
CDR3aa: CASSLPDRVDGYTF

v_gene: TRBV15
d_gene: TRBD1
j_gene: TRBJ1-5
abundance: few
CDR3nt: TGTGCCACCAGCAGAGATAGGGGTGGGACAGGAAATCAGCCCCAGCATTTT
CDR3aa: CATSRDRGGTGNQPQHF

v_gene: TRBV11-2
d_gene: TRBD1
j_gene: TRBJ2-4
abundance: NA
CDR3nt: TGTGCCAGCAGCTTAGGTCACAGGGGCCGCCTGATAGCCAAAAACATTCAGTACTTC
CDR3aa: CASSLGHRGRLIAKNIQYF

v_gene: TRBV23-1
d_gene: TRBD1
j_gene: TRBJ2-1
abundance: NA
CDR3nt: TGCGCCAGCAGTCAGAGACAGGGCGGTGAGCAGTTCTTC
CDR3aa: CASSQRQGGEQFF

v_gene: TRBV6-4
d_gene: NA
j_gene: TRBJ2-6
abundance: NA
CDR3nt: TGTGCCAGCAGTGAGCGCCCTGGGGCCAACGTCCTGACTTTC
CDR3aa: CASSERPGANVLTF

v_gene: TRBV9
d_gene: TRBD1
j_gene: TRBJ2-3
abundance: few
CDR3nt: TGTGCCAGCAGCGTAGCTGGCAGGGGGCACGGGACAGATACGCAGTATTTT
CDR3aa: CASSVAGRGHGTDTQYF

v_gene: TRBV12-3/TRBV12-4
d_gene: NA
j_gene: TRBJ1-5
abundance: NA
CDR3nt: TGTGCCAGCTTGGATCAGCCCCAGCATTTT
CDR3aa: CASLDQPQHF

v_gene: TRBV7-2
d_gene: NA
j_gene: TRBJ1-2
abundance: few
CDR3nt: TGTGCCAGCAGCTTAGTATCGGCAGGGTTGGGGGGCTACACCTTC
CDR3aa: CASSLVSAGLGGYTF

v_gene: TRBV27
d_gene: NA
j_gene: TRBJ2-7
abundance: few
CDR3nt: TGTGCCAGCAGCCAAACAGGGTACCACGAGCAGTACTTC
CDR3aa: CASSQTGYHEQYF

v_gene: TRBV20-1
d_gene: NA
j_gene: TRBJ1-5
abundance: NA
CDR3nt: TGCAGTGCTAGAGAAAGGAGCAATCAGCCCCAGCATTTT
CDR3aa: CSARERSNQPQHF

v_gene: TRBV2
d_gene: TRBD2
j_gene: TRBJ2-3
abundance: few
CDR3nt: TGTGCCAGCAAAAGACTAGCGGTTAGCACAGATACGCAGTATTTT
CDR3aa: CASKRLAVSTDTQYF

v_gene: TRBV7-9
d_gene: TRBD1
j_gene: TRBJ1-2
abundance: NA
CDR3nt: TGTGCCAGCAGCTTCGGACAGGGAACCAACTATGGCTACACCTTC
CDR3aa: CASSFGQGTNYGYTF

v_gene: TRBV6-5
d_gene: NA
j_gene: TRBJ1-5
abundance: few
CDR3nt: TGTGCCAGCAGTACCTGGGGACGGGATCAGCCCCAGCATTTT
CDR3aa: CASSTWGRDQPQHF

v_gene: TRBV6-2/TRBV6-3
d_gene: NA
j_gene: TRBJ1-2
abundance: NA
CDR3nt: TGTGCCAGCAGCCTCGGTGGTAGGCAAGCTAACTATGGCTACACCTTC
CDR3aa: CASSLGGRQANYGYTF

v_gene: TRBV7-9
d_gene: NA
j_gene: TRBJ1-4
abundance: NA
CDR3nt: TGTGCCGGCAGCCTGGACAGCCTTAATGAAAAACTGTTTTTT
CDR3aa: CAGSLDSLNEKLFF

v_gene: TRBV2
d_gene: TRBD1
j_gene: TRBJ2-7
abundance: few
CDR3nt: TGTGCCACCGACGGACCGGGACAGGCCTACGAGCAGTACTTC
CDR3aa: CATDGPGQAYEQYF

v_gene: TRBV9
d_gene: NA
j_gene: TRBJ2-2
abundance: NA
CDR3nt: TGTGCCAGCAACACGAACACCGGGGAGCTGTTTTTT
CDR3aa: CASNTNTGELFF

v_gene: TRBV7-2
d_gene: NA
j_gene: TRBJ1-2
abundance: NA
CDR3nt: TGTGCCAGCGACAGACTTAACTATGGCTACACCTTC
CDR3aa: CASDRLNYGYTF

v_gene: TRBV6-2/TRBV6-3
d_gene: TRBD1
j_gene: TRBJ2-1
abundance: few
CDR3nt: TGTGCCAGCACCGATCCGGGACAGGGGGCTGGTGAGCAGTTCTTC
CDR3aa: CASTDPGQGAGEQFF

v_gene: TRBV20-1
d_gene: TRBD2
j_gene: TRBJ2-3
abundance: NA
CDR3nt: TGCAGTGCTAGAGGCTCTAGCGGGAGGGCCGCGGAAGGCACAGATACGCAGTATTTT
CDR3aa: CSARGSSGRAAEGTDTQYF

v_gene: TRBV20-1
d_gene: NA
j_gene: TRBJ2-5
abundance: few
CDR3nt: TGCAGTGCTTTCGGCCCCCCCAGGGGCTGGGAGACCCAGTACTTC
CDR3aa: CSAFGPPRGWETQYF

v_gene: TRBV5-1
d_gene: TRBD1
j_gene: TRBJ2-1
abundance: NA
CDR3nt: TGCGCCAGCAGCCTTGGGACAGGGATAAACAATGAGCAGTTCTTC
CDR3aa: CASSLGTGINNEQFF

v_gene: TRBV7-9
d_gene: NA
j_gene: TRBJ2-1
abundance: NA
CDR3nt: TGTGCCAGCAGCTTAGGGGAGGAGCAGTTCTTC
CDR3aa: CASSLGEEQFF

v_gene: TRBV12-3/TRBV12-4
d_gene: NA
j_gene: TRBJ1-6
abundance: NA
CDR3nt: TGTGCCAGCAGTTTGCAGCGCTCCTATAATTCACCCCTCCACTTT
CDR3aa: CASSLQRSYNSPLHF

v_gene: TRBV27
d_gene: NA
j_gene: TRBJ2-7
abundance: many
CDR3nt: TGTGCCAGCAGTTTAACCGGACGAAAGATCTACGAGCAGTACTTC
CDR3aa: CASSLTGRKIYEQYF

v_gene: TRBV2
d_gene: TRBD1
j_gene: TRBJ2-3
abundance: few
CDR3nt: TGTGCCAGCACAACAGGGGTATTTGCAGATACGCAGTATTTT
CDR3aa: CASTTGVFADTQYF

v_gene: TRBV7-2
d_gene: NA
j_gene: TRBJ1-3
abundance: NA
CDR3nt: TGTGCCAGCAGCCCGAATATAGCCCTTAATACCATATATTTT
CDR3aa: CASSPNIALNTIYF

v_gene: TRBV10-3
d_gene: TRBD2
j_gene: TRBJ2-5
abundance: NA
CDR3nt: TGTGCCATCAGTTCAATAGCGGGAGGACAAGAGACCCAGTACTTC
CDR3aa: CAISSIAGGQETQYF

v_gene: TRBV13
d_gene: TRBD2
j_gene: TRBJ2-3
abundance: few
CDR3nt: TGTGCCAGCGGGGAGGGCGGGGCCCTATCAACTAGCACAGATACGCAGTATTTT
CDR3aa: CASGEGGALSTSTDTQYF

v_gene: TRBV20-1
d_gene: TRBD1
j_gene: TRBJ2-3
abundance: NA
CDR3nt: TGCAGTGCTAGAGCATTACAGGGGTATACGCAGTATTTT
CDR3aa: CSARALQGYTQYF

v_gene: TRBV7-6
d_gene: TRBD1
j_gene: TRBJ1-3
abundance: few
CDR3nt: TGTGCCAGCAGCCCCCGGACAGGGCGAAACACCATATATTTT
CDR3aa: CASSPRTGRNTIYF

v_gene: TRBV9
d_gene: NA
j_gene: TRBJ1-1
abundance: NA
CDR3nt: TGTGCCAGCAGCGTAGATATACTGAACACTGAAGCTTTCTTT
CDR3aa: CASSVDILNTEAFF

v_gene: TRBV7-3
d_gene: TRBD2
j_gene: TRBJ2-1
abundance: few
CDR3nt: TGTGCCAGCAGCTTATACGCGGGAGAGAACAATGAGCAGTTCTTC
CDR3aa: CASSLYAGENNEQFF

v_gene: TRBV12-3/TRBV12-4
d_gene: NA
j_gene: TRBJ2-7
abundance: NA
CDR3nt: TGTGCCAGCAGTTTGGGGGGCGATGGCCACGAGCAGTACTTC
CDR3aa: CASSLGGDGHEQYF

v_gene: TRBV20-1
d_gene: TRBD1
j_gene: TRBJ1-2
abundance: NA
CDR3nt: TGCAGTGCTAGAGACTCAGGGGGCTATGGCTACACCTTC
CDR3aa: CSARDSGGYGYTF

v_gene: TRBV15
d_gene: NA
j_gene: TRBJ1-1
abundance: few
CDR3nt: TGTGCCACCAGCAGATCTACGGGGCCCCCTTTGAACACTGAAGCTTTCTTT
CDR3aa: CATSRSTGPPLNTEAFF

v_gene: TRBV12-3/TRBV12-4
d_gene: NA
j_gene: TRBJ2-3
abundance: NA
CDR3nt: TGTGCCAGCAGCGTCGGGGACCCAGATACGCAGTATTTT
CDR3aa: CASSVGDPDTQYF

v_gene: TRBV7-2
d_gene: NA
j_gene: TRBJ1-2
abundance: many
CDR3nt: TGTGCCAGCAGCTCCGGGTATGGCTACACCTTC
CDR3aa: CASSSGYGYTF

v_gene: TRBV7-9
d_gene: NA
j_gene: TRBJ1-4
abundance: NA
CDR3nt: TGTGCCAGCAGCCATCACTTAACCGGGACCCTAAATGAAAAACTGTTTTTT
CDR3aa: CASSHHLTGTLNEKLFF

v_gene: TRBV30
d_gene: NA
j_gene: TRBJ2-7
abundance: NA
CDR3nt: TGTGCCTGGAGCGCAGCGACCCCGGGCCATCCCGAAGTAGGCTACGAGCAGTACTTC
CDR3aa: CAWSAATPGHPEVGYEQYF